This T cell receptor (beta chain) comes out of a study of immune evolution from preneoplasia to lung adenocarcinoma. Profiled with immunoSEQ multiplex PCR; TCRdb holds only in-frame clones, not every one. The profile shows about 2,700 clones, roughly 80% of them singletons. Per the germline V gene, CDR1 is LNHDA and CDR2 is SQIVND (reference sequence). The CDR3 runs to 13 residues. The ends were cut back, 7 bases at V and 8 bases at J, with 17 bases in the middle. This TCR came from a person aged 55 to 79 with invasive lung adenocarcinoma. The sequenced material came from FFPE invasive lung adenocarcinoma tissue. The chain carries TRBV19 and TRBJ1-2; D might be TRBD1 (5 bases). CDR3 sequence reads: CASTQSRVAGYTF. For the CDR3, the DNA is TGTGCCAGTACCCAATCCAGGGTGGCGGGCTACACCTTC.